These 27 T cell receptor beta chains were all obtained from the same sample, sequenced in a study of shared clonotypes between healthy human individuals. Measured with immunoSEQ multiplex PCR; TCRdb has only the in-frame clones, and not every one. The sample carries about 320,000 clones, around 86% recorded once. The sequencing input was memory CD8+ T cells sorted from blood. Sample subset: CD45RO+ cells pooled with CCR7-negative TemRA cells. All receptors come from a young man in good health.

This clone was detected only once. This chain uses TRBV4-1 with TRBJ2-5, with D possibly TRBD2 on 5 matching bases. The last part of the DNA fits TRBJ2-7 better; the J call may be wrong. Germline values: CDR1 MGHRA, CDR2 YSYEKL. CDR3 length: 15 amino acids. CDR3 residues: CASSQEEETSYEQYF. The CDR3 DNA follows: TGCGCCAGCAGCCAAGAGGAGGAAACCTCCTACGAGCAGTACTTC.

The genes are TRBV6-6 and TRBJ2-7; D is possibly TRBD1 (6 bases). Trimming cost V 8 bases and J 3 bases, with 14 bases left between them. The germline gives CDR1 MNHNY, CDR2 SVGAGI (reference sequence). This CDR3 is 13 amino acids long. CDR3 amino acids: CASQSGTYYEQYF. CDR3 in DNA: TGTGCCAGCCAATCCGGGACATACTACGAGCAGTACTTC.

The chain joins TRBV19 to TRBJ2-3; 8 bases agree with TRBD2. V lost 2 bases and J lost 2; bases outside the gene matches: 12. The germline CDR1 and CDR2 sequences are LNHDA and SQIVND (reference sequence). The length of the CDR3 is 18 residues. CDR3: CASSIWQMGLGATDTQYF. The DNA of the CDR3 is TGTGCCAGTAGTATATGGCAGATGGGACTAGGGGCCACAGATACGCAGTATTTT.

J is TRBJ2-7 and V is TRBV11-2; 7 bases are shared with TRBD2. CDR1 and CDR2 from the germline V gene are SGHAT and FQNNGV. J gave up 5 bases and V 0 bases, and 19 bases lay outside the gene matches. The CDR3 contains 19 residues. The DNA for the CDR3 is TGTGCCAGCAGCTTAGAACTAAGCGGGGTTGGGCTAGCCAGTCACGAGCAGTACTTC. This codes for CASSLELSGVGLASHEQYF.

This clone was seen only a few times. One base away lies a much larger clone, so this may be a sequencing read error. This sequence joins TRBV27 and TRBJ2-1, with D unclear. The CDR3 has 11 amino acids. V lost 5 bases to trimming and J lost 3 bases, with 2 bases between them. Germline lookup yields CDR1 MNHEY and CDR2 SMNVEV (reference sequence). CDR3 DNA: TGTGCCAGCAGTAACTACAATGAGCAGTTCTTC. Translation gives CASSNYNEQFF.

J is TRBJ1-2 and V is TRBV9; the match to TRBD1 covers 9 bases. Germline V gene lookup returns CDR1 SGDLS and CDR2 YYNGEE. With 4 bases clipped from V and 5 bases from J, the junction kept 9 bases outside the gene matches. The CDR3 has 15 residues. In nucleotides, the CDR3 is TGTGCCAGCAGCCCCTCCGGGACAGGGATTTATGGCTACACCTTC. Amino acid sequence: CASSPSGTGIYGYTF.

This clone was recorded only once. The chain uses TRBV7-9 and TRBJ2-7; no clear D gene. Between the trimmed V and J ends, which lost 5 bases and 0 bases, there was a span of 17 bases. This CDR3 is 16 amino acids long. CDR1 and CDR2 (germline): SEHNR, FQNEAQ (reference sequence). As DNA, the CDR3 is TGTGCCAGCAGCCCCCCCTACGGAGTTAGCTCCTACGAGCAGTACTTC. It translates to CASSPPYGVSSYEQYF.

The chain is built from TRBV7-9 and TRBJ2-3; 8 positions match TRBD2. From germline, CDR1 is SEHNR and CDR2 FQNEAQ (reference sequence). This CDR3 has 15 amino acids. With 10 bases clipped from V and 3 bases from J, the junction kept 12 bases outside the gene matches. The CDR3 nucleotides read TGTGCCATCATCTTGTCGGAGCGGGAGACAGATACGCAGTATTTT. This codes for CAIILSERETDTQYF. The full variable domain, completed using reference TRBV7-9 and TRBJ2-3, is DTGVSQNPRHKITKRGQNVTFRCDPISEHNRLYWYRQTLGQGPEFLTYFQNEAQLEKSRLLSDRFSAERPKGSFSTLEIQRTEQGDSAMYLCAIILSERETDTQYFGPGTRLTVL.

CDR3 in amino acids: CASSQGIRTGELFF. The CDR3 DNA reads as TGCGCCAGCAGCCAAGGGATTCGGACTGGGGAGCTGTTTTTT. This sequence joins TRBV4-3 and TRBJ2-2; the D gene is possibly TRBD2 (5 bases). There are 14 residues in the CDR3. The germline V gene has CDR1 LGHNA and CDR2 YSLEER. Trimming took off 1 base at V and 8 bases at J, with 11 bases between the two ends.

The V and J genes are TRBV18 and TRBJ2-7; no firm D call. V shed 1 base and J shed 6 bases, with 16 bases lying between them. The CDR3 is 15 amino acids. Germline V gene sequence: CDR1 KGHSH, CDR2 LQKENI. The CDR3 bases are TGTGCCAGCTCACCACGGATAGGGTACTCTGGCGAGCAGTACTTC. This encodes CASSPRIGYSGEQYF.

By sample share, this clone is medium-sized. The chain links TRBV27 to TRBJ2-3; 8 bases line up with TRBD2. The germline gives CDR1 MNHEY, CDR2 SMNVEV (reference sequence). Trimming took 1 base from V and 2 from J; bases not matched to a gene: 8. This CDR3 region has 17 residues. The CDR3 DNA sequence: TGTGCCAGCAGTTTATACGGGAGGGCCGCACCCACAGATACGCAGTATTTT. Its translation is CASSLYGRAAPTDTQYF.

This clone showed up just a few times. This sequence joins TRBV4-1 and TRBJ2-7; 7 bases line up with TRBD2. Germline V gene lookup returns CDR1 MGHRA and CDR2 YSYEKL. The CDR3 has 18 residues. With 1 base clipped from V and 6 bases from J, the junction kept 18 bases outside the gene matches. DNA for the CDR3: TGCGCCAGCAGCCAAGGACCAAGTCTAGCGGTCCCCCTGTCCGAGCAGTACTTC. Residues: CASSQGPSLAVPLSEQYF.

This chain links TRBV19 with TRBJ2-1, with D possibly being TRBD1 (5 bases). V gave up 7 bases and J gave up 2 bases, with 12 bases separating them. There are 14 residues in the CDR3. Germline CDR1 reads LNHDA; CDR2 reads SQIVND (reference sequence). The CDR3, as DNA: TGTGCCAGTAACCCCACAGGAGCCTACAATGAGCAGTTCTTC. Translating gives CASNPTGAYNEQFF.

This rearrangement joins TRBV10-1 to TRBJ2-2; the D is unclear. V was trimmed by 1 base and J by 2 bases, leaving 11 bases between them. This CDR3 has 16 residues. Germline values: CDR1 WNHNN, CDR2 SYGVQD (reference sequence). CDR3 sequence reads: CASSELDWYNTGELFF. The CDR3 coding sequence is TGCGCCAGCAGTGAGTTAGACTGGTACAACACCGGGGAGCTGTTTTTT.

The rearrangement links TRBV11-2 to TRBJ2-7, with D unresolved. Between the trimmed V and J ends, which lost 2 bases and 0 bases, there was a span of 14 bases. The CDR3 loop spans 16 amino acids. Germline CDR1 and CDR2: SGHAT and FQNNGV. The CDR3 DNA reads TGTGCCAGCAGCTTATTCCCCCTAGACAACTCCTACGAGCAGTACTTC. Its protein product is CASSLFPLDNSYEQYF.

The V call is TRBV11-2, the J call TRBJ2-2; unclear D gene. V lost 8 bases and J lost 0, with 7 bases in between. The CDR3 sequence is 13 residues long. CDR1 SGHAT and CDR2 FQNNGV come from the germline V gene. In DNA form, the CDR3 reads TGTGCCAGCTCCTGGTCGAACACCGGGGAGCTGTTTTTT. Its translation: CASSWSNTGELFF.

Here the CDR3 DNA reads TGTGCCAGCTCCGGGACAGGTAACACAGATACGCAGTATTTT. This sequence encodes CASSGTGNTDTQYF. The chain employs TRBV7-9 and TRBJ2-3; the match to TRBD1 covers 8 bases. The CDR3 runs to 14 residues. Germline CDR1 and CDR2: SEHNR and FQNEAQ (reference sequence). Trimming took 8 bases from V and 2 from J; bases not matched to a gene: 6.

The J gene is TRBJ2-5, the V gene TRBV28; D call uncertain. V was clipped by 2 bases and J by 7 bases, with 11 bases between them. This CDR3 comprises 13 residues. Per germline, CDR1 MDHEN and CDR2 SYDVKM. The CDR3 region has the DNA TGTGCCAGCAGTTTAGGATGGTGGGGGACCCAGTACTTC. It is translated as CASSLGWWGTQYF.

The V gene is TRBV13, the J gene TRBJ2-1; D gene ambiguous. Per the germline V gene, CDR1 is PRHDT and CDR2 is FYEKMQ (reference sequence). Trimming removed 4 bases at V and 8 bases at J, with 6 bases between. The CDR3 runs to 11 residues. The CDR3 reads CASSSSDEQFF. The CDR3 nucleotides are TGTGCCAGCAGCTCCTCGGATGAGCAGTTCTTC.

The chain joins TRBV10-1 to TRBJ2-1; a possible D gene is TRBD2 (5 bases). The germline V and J ends were trimmed by 2 bases and 12 bases, with 8 bases remaining between them. In germline, CDR1 is WNHNN, CDR2 SYGVQD (reference sequence). This CDR3 contains 11 residues. The CDR3 DNA follows: TGCGCCAGCAGTGAGGGGCTAGCGCAGTTCTTC. Translated: CASSEGLAQFF.

As to this clone: This may be a read error: a much more frequent sequence differs by one nucleotide. This sample also contains other DNA sequences that code for the same CDR3. The chain is built from TRBV29-1 and TRBJ1-1; D is ambiguous. Germline CDR1 reads SQVTM; CDR2 reads ANQGSEA. The V end lost 4 bases, the J end lost 3 bases, and 3 bases lay between the germline ends. The CDR3 length is 10 residues. CDR3 loop: CSVADTEAFF. The CDR3 bases are TGCAGCGTTGCAGACACTGAAGCTTTCTTT.

V is TRBV9 and J is TRBJ2-1, with D perhaps matching TRBD1 or TRBD2 (5 bases each). Germline V gene sequence: CDR1 SGDLS, CDR2 YYNGEE. CDR3 size: 14 residues. Trimming shortened V by 0 bases and J by 6 bases, and 10 bases separated the two germline ends. The CDR3 sequence is CASSVGGAPNEQFF. CDR3 coding DNA: TGTGCCAGCAGCGTAGGAGGGGCGCCCAATGAGCAGTTCTTC.

This chain joins TRBV19 and TRBJ2-1; D unclear. The CDR3 extends over 15 amino acids. Germline loops: CDR1 LNHDA, CDR2 SQIVND (reference sequence). Trimming removed 3 bases from V and 4 bases from J, with 13 bases in between. CDR3 sequence (DNA): TGTGCCAGTAGTATGGCCAGCTCACTATACAATGAGCAGTTCTTC. Translating gives CASSMASSLYNEQFF.

The chain is built from TRBV7-9 and TRBJ1-1, with D possibly being TRBD1 (5 bases). CDR3 size: 12 residues. The ends were cut back, 5 bases at V and 7 bases at J, with 11 bases in the middle. Germline lookup yields CDR1 SEHNR and CDR2 FQNEAQ (reference sequence). The CDR3 DNA reads TGTGCCAGCAGCCTGGGGGGACTTGAAGCTTTCTTT. Translating it yields CASSLGGLEAFF.

The rearrangement joins TRBV27 to TRBJ2-3; the D gene is possibly TRBD2 (6 bases). The germline CDR1 and CDR2 sequences are MNHEY and SMNVEV (reference sequence). CDR3 length equals 16 residues. The ends were cut back, 5 bases at V and 1 base at J, with 16 bases in the middle. The CDR3 region is CASSTVGGKGTDTQYF. The DNA for the CDR3 is TGTGCCAGCAGTACCGTGGGCGGGAAAGGCACAGATACGCAGTATTTT.

The chain combines TRBV7-9 with TRBJ2-7, with 10 positions matching TRBD2. Germline CDR1 is SEHNR and CDR2 is FQNEAQ (reference sequence). V lost 2 bases, J lost 3 bases, and 7 bases stayed unmatched. CDR3 length equals 16 residues. This CDR3 reads CASSLSPSSGSYEQYF. CDR3 coding DNA: TGTGCCAGCAGCTTATCCCCATCTAGCGGGAGCTACGAGCAGTACTTC.

The genes are TRBV5-6 and TRBJ1-5; D not certain. Germline V gene sequence: CDR1 SGHDT, CDR2 YYEEEE. The CDR3 spans 16 residues. Trimming stripped 2 bases from V and 0 bases from J, with 12 bases between. The DNA for the CDR3 is TGTGCCAGCAGCTTACAGAGGGCGGATAGCAATCAGCCCCAGCATTTT. Protein product: CASSLQRADSNQPQHF.